This T cell receptor beta chain appears in the sequencing data of a study of tumor-infiltrating lymphocytes in oesophageal squamous cell carcinoma. CDR3 length equals 15 residues. Germline values: CDR1 ENHRY, CDR2 SYGVKD. The V end was cut by 4 bases, the J end by 1 base, with 13 bases between. TCRdb called the PCR reads again in MiXCR, with one record for every CDR3 protein. The sample yields over 20,000 distinct CDR3 sequences, roughly two fifths seen once. This clonotype was recorded at least ten times. The TCR originated in a male donor with esophageal squamous cell carcinoma. Sequencing was done on a sample of esophageal tumor tissue. This chain connects TRBV10-3 to TRBJ1-2; maybe TRBD1 (5 bases). The CDR3 nucleotides read TGTGCCATCAGTGCGGGACCGTTCGATAACTATGGCTACACCTTC. This sequence encodes CAISAGPFDNYGYTF.